The rows below give T cell receptor beta chains drawn from one sample of a study of molecular identifiers for immune sequencing clone quantification. Via MiXCR, TCRdb re-called the PCR reads, giving one row per CDR3 protein. The sample carries about half a million distinct CDR3 sequences, around a fifth recorded once. Source material: naive CD8+ T cells from blood, with Jurkat cell RNA spiked in. The origin of the receptors is a human donor in good health. Some libraries in this study had Jurkat cell RNA spiked in. The CDR3 runs from the conserved cysteine through the conserved F or W. D genes are given only for firm matches. Not all rows give a size; the values are once, few, many and, for expanded clones, a class.

V gene,D gene,clone size,J gene,CDR3 protein,CDR3 DNA
TRBV6-2/TRBV6-3,TRBD1,few,TRBJ2-3,CASSYWTGFGPTDTQYF,TGTGCCAGCAGTTACTGGACAGGGTTTGGGCCCACAGATACGCAGTATTTT
TRBV30,NA,few,TRBJ1-3,CAWSAGTSESGNTIYF,TGTGCCTGGAGTGCAGGGACATCTGAATCTGGAAACACCATATATTTT
TRBV27,TRBD1,NA,TRBJ2-5,CASGPSGDRRETQYF,TGTGCCAGCGGTCCGTCCGGGGACAGGAGAGAGACCCAGTACTTC
TRBV11-2,TRBD2,NA,TRBJ2-1,CASSSRLAGDINEQSF,TGTGCCAGCAGCTCCAGACTAGCGGGGGACATCAATGAGCAGTCCTTC
TRBV6-6,NA,NA,TRBJ2-3,CACSYSTDTQYF,TGTGCCTGCAGTTACTCGACGGATACGCAGTATTTT
TRBV4-1,NA,few,TRBJ1-5,CASSPQGLGQPQHF,TGCGCCAGCAGCCCCCAGGGCCTCGGTCAGCCCCAGCATTTT
TRBV27,NA,few,TRBJ1-6,CASRLGTASPLHF,TGTGCCAGCAGGCTAGGGACTGCCTCACCCCTCCACTTT
TRBV12-3/TRBV12-4,NA,NA,TRBJ2-3,CASSLIQVASTDTQYF,TGTGCCAGCAGTTTAATCCAGGTGGCGAGCACAGATACGCAGTATTTT
TRBV7-9,TRBD2,NA,TRBJ2-1,CASSRSTSGALYNEQFF,TGTGCCAGCAGTCGATCAACTAGCGGGGCCCTCTACAATGAGCAGTTCTTC
TRBV7-9,NA,NA,TRBJ2-1,CASSYGSPRAPKQAEQFF,TGTGCCAGCAGTTACGGGAGCCCCCGGGCACCAAAACAGGCTGAGCAGTTCTTC
TRBV7-9,TRBD2,few,TRBJ2-1,CASSSRREEQFF,TGTGCCAGCAGCTCCAGGCGGGAGGAGCAGTTCTTC
TRBV7-2,NA,many,TRBJ2-3,CASSSLDWLSGTDTQYF,TGTGCCAGCAGCTCCCTGGACTGGCTCTCTGGCACAGATACGCAGTATTTT
TRBV4-3,NA,once,TRBJ2-3,CAGSQVAGGSTDTQYF,TGCGCCGGCAGCCAAGTCGCGGGCGGCAGCACAGATACGCAGTATTTT
TRBV7-9,NA,NA,TRBJ1-1,CASSGEESANTKALF,TGTGCCAGCAGCGGGGAAGAGTCGGCGAACACTAAAGCTCTCTTT
TRBV6-2/TRBV6-3,NA,few,TRBJ2-2,CASREIQGRMPGELFF,TGTGCCAGCAGAGAAATACAGGGGAGGATGCCCGGGGAGCTGTTTTTT
TRBV6-2/TRBV6-3,TRBD2,NA,TRBJ2-3,CASSYSRSTSGGAVSTDTQYF,TGTGCCAGCAGTTACTCCCGATCCACTAGCGGGGGGGCCGTCAGCACAGATACGCAGTATTTT
TRBV29-1,TRBD1,many,TRBJ1-1,CSVEGTAEAFF,TGCAGCGTTGAGGGGACAGCTGAAGCTTTCTTT